This TCR beta chain was recovered during a study of radiotherapy plus CTLA-4 blockade in lung cancer. Concerning this clone itself: Its antigen is undetermined.

Notes on the study in general: Radiotherapy plus ipilimumab was followed by expansion in blood of tumor-derived TCR clones. The best predictor of response was reported to be early blood T cell clone dynamics, with interferon-beta.

Profiling relied on immunoSEQ multiplex PCR, and the TCRdb table lists in-frame clones only, not all of them. The sample contains about 60,000 clones, around 80% of which appear only once. Germline lookup yields CDR1 SGHTA and CDR2 FQGTGA. V lost 3 bases to trimming and J lost 4 bases; unmatched junction nucleotides: 8. The CDR3 has 16 residues. The source is a human donor with non-small cell lung cancer who had a partial response to radiotherapy plus ipilimumab. The sample was peripheral blood, taken from a patient treated with radiotherapy plus ipilimumab. This chain joins TRBV7-3 and TRBJ2-5; 10 bases fit TRBD2. In nucleotides, the CDR3 is TGTGCCAGCAGCTTCTCGGCAGCGGGGGGGCCAGAGACCCAGTACTTC. Residues: CASSFSAAGGPETQYF.